Listed here are 20 T cell receptor beta chains from one sample, sequenced in a study of blood T cell repertoires in COVID-19. Assay: immunoSEQ multiplex PCR; the TCRdb copy retains only in-frame clones and omits some. The sample holds some 160,000 clones, roughly 84% seen once. Material for sequencing was peripheral blood. All receptors derive from a man between 65 and 85 years old with active or convalescent COVID-19.

The CDR3 nucleotides are TGTGCCAGCAGCGGACAGCACAATCAGCCCCAGCATTTT. This translates into CASSGQHNQPQHF. The chain has TRBV12-3 or TRBV12-4 and TRBJ1-5, with D tentatively TRBD1 (6 bases). V was trimmed by 6 bases and J by 3 bases, leaving 9 bases between them. The CDR3 is 13 amino acids.

The V gene is TRBV18, the J gene TRBJ2-6; a possible D gene is TRBD1 (6 bases). This CDR3 has 17 residues. CDR1 and CDR2 (germline): KGHSH, LQKENI. V lost 3 bases to trimming and J lost 2 bases, with 14 bases between them. This CDR3 reads CASSPLEDSTGANVLTF. The DNA for the CDR3 is TGTGCCAGCTCACCGCTTGAGGACAGTACTGGGGCCAACGTCCTGACTTTC.

In DNA, the CDR3 is TGTGCCAGCAGCTTAGGGGCAGGGCCTAGCACAGATACGCAGTATTTT. Translated, it gives CASSLGAGPSTDTQYF. This rearrangement joins TRBV7-9 to TRBJ2-3; D possibly corresponds to TRBD1 (5 bases). The ends were cut back, 1 base at V and 0 bases at J, with 11 bases in the middle. The V gene's germline CDR1 is SEHNR and CDR2 FQNEAQ (reference sequence). The CDR3 is 16 amino acids.

The chain employs TRBV24-1 and TRBJ2-5, with 11 bases identical to TRBD2. Germline V gene data show CDR1 as KGHDR and CDR2 as SFDVKD. The V gene end was trimmed by 4 bases and the J gene end by 0 bases; junction bases not matched to a gene: 9. This CDR3 has 18 amino acids. In DNA, the CDR3 is TGTGCCACCAGTGACCCTACTCCGACTAGCGGGAACCAAGAGACCCAGTACTTC. This encodes CATSDPTPTSGNQETQYF.

J is TRBJ2-3 and V is TRBV6-2 or TRBV6-3; possibly TRBD2 for D (7 bases). CDR3 length: 18 amino acids. Looked up from germline, CDR1 is MNHEY and CDR2 is SVGEGT. Trimming shortened V by 2 bases and J by 0 bases, and 18 bases separated the two germline ends. The CDR3 DNA reads as TGTGCCAGCAGTTACAGGGGATTGGCGGGGGCTAGCACAGATACGCAGTATTTT. Encoded protein: CASSYRGLAGASTDTQYF.

In this sample, this clone turned up once. The rearrangement joins TRBV5-1 to TRBJ2-2; D unclear. V lost 2 bases, J lost 4 bases, and 6 bases lay in between. This CDR3 spans 13 amino acids. The germline V gene encodes CDR1 SGHRS and CDR2 YFSETQ. The CDR3 protein is CASSFDFTGELFF. The DNA for the CDR3 is TGCGCCAGCAGCTTCGACTTCACCGGGGAGCTGTTTTTT.

The chain uses TRBV18 and TRBJ1-3; 7 bases agree with TRBD1. The CDR3 is made up of 17 amino acids. V was clipped by 2 bases and J by 0 bases; unmatched bases: 7. Germline V gene data show CDR1 as KGHSH and CDR2 as LQKENI. CDR3 amino acids: CASSPYRGINSGNTIYF. The CDR3 nucleotides are TGTGCCAGCTCACCATACAGGGGCATTAACTCTGGAAACACCATATATTTT.

This sequence joins TRBV11-3 and TRBJ2-5; a possible D gene is TRBD1 (6 bases). This CDR3 is 15 amino acids long. Germline CDR1 reads SGHNT; CDR2 reads YENEEA. The V gene lost 4 bases and the J gene lost 5 bases, with 17 bases spanning the gap. CDR3 sequence: CASSWGQGPRETQYF. The CDR3 DNA is TGTGCCAGCAGCTGGGGGCAGGGCCCCCGTGAGACCCAGTACTTC.

The gene calls are TRBV11-3 and TRBJ1-3, with D unresolved. Germline loops: CDR1 SGHNT, CDR2 YENEEA. Trimming cost V 0 bases and J 4 bases, with 10 bases left between them. The CDR3 is made up of 15 amino acids. CDR3 protein: CASSLDTGEGNTIYF. CDR3 bases: TGTGCCAGCAGCTTAGACACCGGTGAAGGAAACACCATATATTTT.

The rearrangement links TRBV24-1 to TRBJ2-1; TRBD1 aligns across 9 bases. The V gene end was trimmed by 1 base and the J gene end by 9 bases; junction bases not matched to a gene: 6. The CDR3 contains 15 residues. Germline CDR1 and CDR2: KGHDR and SFDVKD. The CDR3 loop reads CATSDFGTGSSEQFF. DNA for the CDR3: TGTGCCACCAGTGATTTTGGGACAGGGTCTTCTGAGCAGTTCTTC.

The chain uses TRBV18 and TRBJ1-1; TRBD1 matches at 7 bases. The germline V gene encodes CDR1 KGHSH and CDR2 LQKENI. The V gene end was trimmed by 0 bases and the J gene end by 4 bases; junction bases not matched to a gene: 5. This CDR3 comprises 15 residues. The CDR3 DNA reads TGTGCCAGCTCACCACCGGCCAGGGGGAGCACTGAAGCTTTCTTT. Protein sequence: CASSPPARGSTEAFF.

This sequence joins TRBV11-2 and TRBJ2-7; 7 bases agree with TRBD1. Germline CDR1 and CDR2: SGHAT and FQNNGV. V gave up 5 bases and J gave up 6 bases; unmatched junction bases: 10. The CDR3 loop spans 14 amino acids. The CDR3 region is CASSPSSGQVEQYF. The CDR3 nucleotides are TGTGCCAGCAGCCCATCGAGCGGACAGGTCGAGCAGTACTTC.

The gene calls are TRBV27 and TRBJ1-2; a possible D gene is TRBD1 (6 bases). CDR1 MNHEY and CDR2 SMNVEV come from the germline V gene (reference sequence). The CDR3 sequence is 14 residues long. The V end lost 0 bases, the J end lost 4 bases, and 9 bases lay between the germline ends. The CDR3 reads CASSLSSRGYGYTF. In DNA, the CDR3 is TGTGCCAGCAGTTTATCGTCCAGGGGCTATGGCTACACCTTC.

On this clone itself: Other DNA sequences in the same sample also yield this CDR3. This chain links TRBV18 with TRBJ2-5; possible D gene TRBD1, 6 bases. V was cut by 2 bases and J by 5 bases, with 9 bases left in between. CDR1 is KGHSH and CDR2 is LQKENI in the germline V gene. This CDR3 spans 13 amino acids. For the CDR3, the DNA is TGTGCCAGCTCACCAGGCCAGGGGGAGACCCAGTACTTC. Encoded protein: CASSPGQGETQYF. Variable domain in full (rest from reference TRBV18 and TRBJ2-5): NAGVMQNPRHLVRRRGQEARLRCSPMKGHSHVYWYRQLPEEGLKFMVYLQKENIIDESGMPKERFSAEFPKEGPSILRIQQVVRGDSAAYFCASSPGQGETQYFGPGTRLLVL.

This clone has a count of ten or more. This sequence joins TRBV4-3 and TRBJ1-2; D gene ambiguous. The V and J ends lost 4 bases and 8 bases respectively, with 20 bases between them. Per the germline V gene, CDR1 is LGHNA and CDR2 is YSLEER. The CDR3 is 15 residues long. The CDR3 sequence: CASSRRIQSSGGYTF. CDR3 DNA sequence: TGCGCCAGCAGCCGGAGGATACAGTCCTCCGGGGGCTACACCTTC.

This clone was counted once. The chain links TRBV3-1 (or the pseudogene TRBV3-2) to TRBJ1-2; D is possibly TRBD1 (6 bases). Deletions cut 3 bases from V and 7 bases from J, with 9 bases between. The CDR3 consists of 12 residues. Germline CDR1 is LGHDT and CDR2 is YNNKEL (reference sequence). CDR3 in amino acids: CASSQGAGGYTF. The CDR3 nucleotides read TGTGCCAGCAGCCAGGGGGCGGGTGGCTACACCTTC.

CDR3 bases: TGCGCCAGCAGCTCCCGGTTAGGGGCCTCCTACGAGCAGTACTTC. It codes for CASSSRLGASYEQYF. The chain employs TRBV4-1 and TRBJ2-7; D is possibly TRBD1 (5 bases). The ends were cut back, 5 bases at V and 0 bases at J, with 14 bases in the middle. Germline V lookup: CDR1 MGHRA, CDR2 YSYEKL. The CDR3 totals 15 residues.

The chain employs TRBV7-2 and TRBJ1-4; TRBD1 aligns across 11 bases. This CDR3 spans 14 amino acids. V was clipped by 5 bases and J by 7 bases; unmatched bases: 3. CDR1 and CDR2 (germline): SGHTA, FQGNSA. CDR3: CASSQDRGREKLFF. For the CDR3, the DNA is TGTGCCAGCAGCCAGGACAGGGGGCGTGAAAAACTGTTTTTT.

The chain has TRBV15 and TRBJ1-6; D is undetermined. There are 16 residues in the CDR3. The germline V gene encodes CDR1 LNHNV and CDR2 YYDKDF (reference sequence). Deletions cut 0 bases from V and 9 bases from J, with 15 bases between. CDR3 sequence reads: CATSRDRPRRGSPLHF. The CDR3 DNA follows: TGTGCCACCAGCAGAGATCGGCCGCGGAGAGGTTCACCCCTCCACTTT.

The V and J genes are TRBV12-5 and TRBJ1-1; 7 nucleotides align to TRBD1. V gave up 6 bases and J gave up 6 bases; unmatched junction bases: 10. The CDR3 has 14 residues. From germline, CDR1 is LGHNT and CDR2 FRNRAP. CDR3 residues: CASGLNRGRAEAFF. The DNA of the CDR3 is TGTGCTAGTGGCTTAAACAGGGGCAGAGCTGAAGCTTTCTTT. Full variable domain (rest looked up from reference TRBV12-5 and TRBJ1-1): DARVTQTPRHKVTEMGQEVTMRCQPILGHNTVFWYRQTMMQGLELLAYFRNRAPLDDSGMPKDRFSAEMPDATLATLKIQPSEPRDSAVYFCASGLNRGRAEAFFGQGTRLTVV.